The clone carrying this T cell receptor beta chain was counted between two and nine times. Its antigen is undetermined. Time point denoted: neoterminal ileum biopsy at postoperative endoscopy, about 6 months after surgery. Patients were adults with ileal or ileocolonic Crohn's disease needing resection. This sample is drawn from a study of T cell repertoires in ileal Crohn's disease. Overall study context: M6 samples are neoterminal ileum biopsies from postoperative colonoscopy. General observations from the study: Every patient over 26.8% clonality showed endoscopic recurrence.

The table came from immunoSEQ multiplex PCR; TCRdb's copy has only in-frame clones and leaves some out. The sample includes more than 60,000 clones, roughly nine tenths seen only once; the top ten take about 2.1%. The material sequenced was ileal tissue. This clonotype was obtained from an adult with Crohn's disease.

This CDR3 is CASSPDREETQYF. The DNA of the CDR3 is TGTGCCAGCAGCCCGGACAGGGAAGAGACCCAGTACTTC. This chain uses TRBV5-4 with TRBJ2-5, with TRBD1 matching over 8 bases. Germline V gives CDR1 SGHNT, CDR2 YYREEE (reference sequence). This CDR3 contains 13 residues. The J segment lost 3 bases and the V segment lost 4 bases, leaving 2 bases of the junction unmatched.